These 20 T cell receptor beta chains originate from one sample sequenced in a study of shared clonotypes between healthy human individuals. Generated by immunoSEQ multiplex PCR, the TCRdb table keeps only in-frame clones and is missing some. The repertoire includes about 700,000 clones, under 80% of them detected once, and under 2% sits in the top ten. The specimen was memory CD4+ T cells sorted from blood. The subset: CD45RA-negative fraction. The receptor set was obtained from a woman between 25 and 40 years old in good health.

This clone has a handful of counts. This chain joins TRBV30 and TRBJ1-1; D uncertain. Trimming took 5 bases from V and 5 from J, leaving 12 bases between them. Germline assignment: CDR1 GTSNPN and CDR2 SVGIG (reference sequence). The CDR3 contains 12 residues. The CDR3 DNA reads as TGTGCCTGGTCTTTTCGAGCGACTGAAGCTTTCTTT. Its translation is CAWSFRATEAFF. The full variable domain, with the rest looked up from reference TRBV30 and TRBJ1-1, is SQTIHQWPATLVQPVGSPLSLECTVEGTSNPNLYWYRQAAGRGLQLLFYSVGIGQISSEVPQNLSASRPQDRQFILSSKKLLLSDSGFYLCAWSFRATEAFFGQGTRLTVV.

This clone was detected a few times. The chain carries TRBV19 and TRBJ1-1; unclear D gene. Between the trimmed V and J ends, which lost 6 bases and 10 bases, there was a span of 18 bases. This CDR3 is built from 13 residues. Germline CDR1 LNHDA, CDR2 SQIVND (reference sequence). CDR3 bases: TGTGCCAGTAGCCCTCCGCGGATGTACGTAGCTTTCTTT. This codes for CASSPPRMYVAFF.

This chain uses TRBV6-1 with TRBJ2-7; 7 positions agree with TRBD1. J gave up 6 bases and V 7 bases, and 15 bases lay outside the gene matches. The germline gives CDR1 MNHNS, CDR2 SASEGT. This CDR3 is built from 15 residues. The CDR3 sequence is CASTLSQGKLGEQYF. The CDR3 region has the DNA TGTGCCAGCACCCTATCACAGGGGAAACTAGGCGAGCAGTACTTC.

This chain joins TRBV28 and TRBJ1-2; 8 bases line up with TRBD1. Trimming cost V 6 bases and J 6 bases; bases outside gene matches: 6. The CDR3 is 13 residues long. Germline V lookup: CDR1 MDHEN, CDR2 SYDVKM. The CDR3 here is CASSSDRAHGYTF. In nucleotides, the CDR3 is TGTGCCAGCAGCTCGGACAGGGCCCATGGCTACACCTTC.

The genes are TRBV18 and TRBJ1-1; TRBD1 matches at 7 bases. The V and J ends lost 5 bases and 1 base, in that order; junction bases with no gene match: 10. The length of the CDR3 is 16 residues. Germline V gene sequence: CDR1 KGHSH, CDR2 LQKENI. The CDR3 reads CASSDTPGQKNTEAFF. The CDR3, as DNA: TGTGCCAGCTCAGACACCCCGGGACAGAAGAACACTGAAGCTTTCTTT.

J is TRBJ1-5 and V is TRBV10-2; 12 bases are shared with TRBD1. CDR1 and CDR2 from the germline V gene are WSHSY and SAAADI. There are 14 residues in the CDR3. With V trimmed by 8 bases and J by 6 bases, 5 bases remained unmatched. CDR3 DNA sequence: TGCGCCAGCGTGGGACAGGGGGCTGGTCAGCCCCAGCATTTT. Its protein is CASVGQGAGQPQHF.

V gene TRBV5-1 combines with J gene TRBJ2-1; possible D gene TRBD2, 5 bases. This CDR3 is built from 16 residues. The V end was cut by 0 bases, the J end by 5 bases, with 15 bases between. CDR1 and CDR2 from the germline V gene are SGHRS and YFSETQ. The CDR3 is CASSLAGLAVNNEQFF. In DNA, the CDR3 is TGCGCCAGCAGCTTGGCCGGGCTAGCCGTCAACAATGAGCAGTTCTTC.

This rearrangement joins TRBV11-2 to TRBJ1-2; no firm D call. CDR3 length: 14 amino acids. Between the trimmed V and J ends, which lost 5 bases and 0 bases, there was a span of 10 bases. Germline-derived CDR1 and CDR2 are SGHAT and FQNNGV. CDR3 sequence: CASSTTLSNYGYTF. CDR3 sequence (DNA): TGTGCCAGCAGCACGACACTCTCTAACTATGGCTACACCTTC.

The gene calls are TRBV19 and TRBJ2-7; 8 bases match TRBD1. Per germline, CDR1 LNHDA and CDR2 SQIVND (reference sequence). This CDR3 is 14 amino acids long. The J segment lost 2 bases and the V segment lost 4 bases, leaving 4 bases of the junction unmatched. The DNA for the CDR3 is TGTGCCAGTAGTACACAGGGGGGTCCCTACGAGCAGTACTTC. Its translation is CASSTQGGPYEQYF.

This chain joins TRBV5-4 and TRBJ1-1; no firm D call. The V end was cut by 5 bases, the J end by 0 bases, with 26 bases between. The CDR3 spans 19 residues. The germline V gene encodes CDR1 SGHNT and CDR2 YYREEE (reference sequence). As DNA, the CDR3 is TGTGCCAGCAGGGTTTGGGGTGCAGGCCCCAGGAAAATGAACACTGAAGCTTTCTTT. This encodes CASRVWGAGPRKMNTEAFF.

The chain uses TRBV28 and TRBJ2-7; 9 bases are a match to TRBD1. Germline CDR1 and CDR2: MDHEN and SYDVKM. This CDR3 has 16 residues. With 6 bases clipped from V and 4 bases from J, the junction kept 13 bases outside the gene matches. The CDR3 loop reads CASRGEPGQGIYEQYF. As DNA, the CDR3 is TGTGCCAGCAGAGGTGAACCGGGACAGGGAATTTACGAGCAGTACTTC.

This clone has a single count. This rearrangement joins TRBV4-1 to TRBJ2-7; maybe TRBD1 (5 bases). V was clipped by 1 base and J by 6 bases, with 13 bases between them. Looked up from germline, CDR1 is MGHRA and CDR2 is YSYEKL. The CDR3 runs to 14 residues. CDR3 nucleotide sequence: TGCGCCAGCAGCCAAGCCCAAGGGGTTTTCGAGCAGTACTTC. Translated: CASSQAQGVFEQYF.

A note on this clone: A read error is possible here, since a much larger clone lies one base away. The chain uses TRBV11-2 and TRBJ1-1; D is undetermined. The CDR3 runs 13 residues. Germline lookup yields CDR1 SGHAT and CDR2 FQNNGV. V gave up 0 bases and J gave up 0 bases, with 2 bases separating them. CDR3 protein: CASSLEVNTEAFF. The CDR3 bases are TGTGCCAGCAGCTTAGAAGTGAACACTGAAGCTTTCTTT. The full variable domain, rest sourced from reference TRBV11-2 and TRBJ1-1, is EAGVAQSPRYKIIEKRQSVAFWCNPISGHATLYWYQQILGQGPKLLIQFQNNGVVDDSQLPKDRFSAERLKGVDSTLKIQPAKLEDSAVYLCASSLEVNTEAFFGQGTRLTVV.

The V gene is TRBV28, the J gene TRBJ2-5; TRBD1 matches 8 bases. The CDR3 loop spans 16 amino acids. V lost 7 bases and J lost 4; bases outside the gene matches: 14. Germline loops: CDR1 MDHEN, CDR2 SYDVKM. The CDR3 loop reads CASTAPYGTGGETQYF. The CDR3 region has the DNA TGTGCCAGCACCGCCCCATACGGGACAGGAGGAGAGACCCAGTACTTC.

This chain uses TRBV18 with TRBJ1-3; D not resolved. This CDR3 is 15 amino acids long. The germline V and J ends were trimmed by 5 bases and 1 base, with 12 bases remaining between them. Germline CDR1 and CDR2: KGHSH and LQKENI. In DNA, the CDR3 is TGTGCCAGCTCAACAGCCAAATCTTCTGGAAACACCATATATTTT. Translation gives CASSTAKSSGNTIYF.

This sequence joins TRBV28 and TRBJ2-5, with D possibly being TRBD1 or TRBD2 (5 bases each). This CDR3 contains 14 residues. The ends were cut back, 10 bases at V and 5 bases at J, with 20 bases in the middle. Germline V gene lookup returns CDR1 MDHEN and CDR2 SYDVKM. CDR3 sequence reads: CATRRSGPGETQYF. As DNA, the CDR3 is TGTGCCACCCGACGTTCGGGGCCGGGGGAGACCCAGTACTTC.

The rearrangement uses TRBV29-1 and TRBJ2-1; either TRBD1 or TRBD2 may supply D (6 bases each). V lost 8 bases and J lost 7, with 12 bases in between. This CDR3 has 11 amino acids. The germline V gene has CDR1 SQVTM and CDR2 ANQGSEA. Written as DNA, the CDR3 is TGCAGCCCCGGAGGGGGGAATGAGCAGTTCTTC. The encoded protein is CSPGGGNEQFF.

V usage is TRBV7-9 and J usage is TRBJ2-5; D remains ambiguous. The CDR3 is 14 amino acids. The V end was cut by 1 base, the J end by 0 bases, with 6 bases between. CDR1 and CDR2 (germline): SEHNR, FQNEAQ (reference sequence). Here the CDR3 DNA reads TGTGCCAGCAGCTTAGTCACGTACCAAGAGACCCAGTACTTC. Translated, it gives CASSLVTYQETQYF.

The chain has TRBV7-8 and TRBJ2-1, with 13 bases that match TRBD2. Germline lookup yields CDR1 SGHVS and CDR2 FQNEAQ. Losses at the gene ends were 5 bases for V and 12 bases for J; bases not matched to a gene: 19. CDR3 length: 18 amino acids. The CDR3 DNA reads TGTGCCAGCAGCCCTCACCGACGGACTAGCGGGAGAAGTCAGCGGCAGTTCTTC. This translates into CASSPHRRTSGRSQRQFF. Full variable domain (rest looked up from reference TRBV7-8 and TRBJ2-1): GAGVSQSPRYKVAKRGQDVALRCDPISGHVSLFWYQQALGQGPEFLTYFQNEAQLDKSGLPSDRFFAERPEGSVSTLKIQRTQQEDSAVYLCASSPHRRTSGRSQRQFFGPGTRLTVL.

The rearrangement joins TRBV14 to TRBJ1-6; D gene uncertain. There are 12 residues in the CDR3. From germline, CDR1 is SGHDN and CDR2 FVKESK. With 2 bases removed from V and 8 bases from J, the gap between germline ends came to 4 bases. The CDR3 here is CASSQSYSPLHF. CDR3 nucleotide sequence: TGTGCCAGCAGCCAATCTTATTCACCCCTCCACTTT.